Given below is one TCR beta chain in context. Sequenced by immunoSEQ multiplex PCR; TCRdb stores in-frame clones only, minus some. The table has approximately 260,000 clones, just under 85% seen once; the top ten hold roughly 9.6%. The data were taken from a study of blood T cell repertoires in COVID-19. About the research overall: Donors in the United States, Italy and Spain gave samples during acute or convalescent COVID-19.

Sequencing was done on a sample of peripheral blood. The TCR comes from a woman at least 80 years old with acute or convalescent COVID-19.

Written as DNA, the CDR3 is TGTGCCAGCAGCCGTGAGGAGCGGAGGCCCTACAATGAGCAGTTCTTC. Its protein is CASSREERRPYNEQFF. This chain connects TRBV14 to TRBJ2-1, with D perhaps TRBD2 (5 bases). From germline, CDR1 is SGHDN and CDR2 FVKESK. The CDR3 length is 16 residues. Trimming removed 4 bases at V and 2 bases at J, with 15 bases between.